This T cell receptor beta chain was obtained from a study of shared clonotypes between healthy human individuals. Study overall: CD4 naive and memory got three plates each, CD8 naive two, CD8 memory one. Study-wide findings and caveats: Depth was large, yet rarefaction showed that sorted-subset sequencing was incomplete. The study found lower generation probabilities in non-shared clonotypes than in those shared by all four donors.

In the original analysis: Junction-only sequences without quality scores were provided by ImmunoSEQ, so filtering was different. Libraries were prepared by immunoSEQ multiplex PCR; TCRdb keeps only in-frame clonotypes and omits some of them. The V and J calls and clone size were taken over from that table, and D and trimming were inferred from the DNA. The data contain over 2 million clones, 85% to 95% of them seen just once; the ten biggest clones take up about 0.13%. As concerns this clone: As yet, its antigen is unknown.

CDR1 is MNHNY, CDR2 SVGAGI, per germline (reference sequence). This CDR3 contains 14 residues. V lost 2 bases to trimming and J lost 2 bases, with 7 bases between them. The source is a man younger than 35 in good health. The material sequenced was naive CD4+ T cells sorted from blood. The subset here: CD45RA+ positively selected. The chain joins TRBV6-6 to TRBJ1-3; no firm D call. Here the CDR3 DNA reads TGTGCCAGCAGTTACACAACAGCTGGAAACACCATATATTTT. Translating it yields CASSYTTAGNTIYF.